This TCR beta chain was captured by sequencing in a study of T-cell reconstitution after alpha-beta-depleted transplantation in children. As for this clonotype: Its antigen is unidentified.

The CDR3 consists of 15 residues. Trimming shortened V by 1 base and J by 7 bases, and 14 bases separated the two germline ends. Germline assignment: CDR1 SSHAT and CDR2 FNYEAQ (reference sequence). TCRbeta library preparation incorporated unique molecular identifiers. TCRdb processed the PCR reads anew with MiXCR; each CDR3 protein has one entry. The sample contains just over 950,000 distinct CDR3 sequences, about 29% of which appear only once. Overall study findings and caveats: As was reported, about two months after transplant, alpha-beta T cells came from several hundred expanded graft clones. TCRbeta diversity was high at day 60 in some patients (a result of surviving recipient T cells and thymic progenitors). T-cell numbers and diversity, one year after transplant, stemmed largely from T cells that were newly produced.

This sample comprised PBMCs, mostly from graft donor cells, obtained 360 days after TCRalphabeta/CD19-depleted stem cell transplant. This sequence joins TRBV7-7 and TRBJ2-1, with D possibly being TRBD1 (6 bases). The source is a boy in the first two years of life who had a stem cell transplant for SCID, so the T cells may come from the graft donor. For the CDR3, the DNA is TGTGCCAGCAGCTTAGGTCCGTCAAGGGGGAATGAGCAGTTCTTC. Its protein is CASSLGPSRGNEQFF.